A single sample is the source of the 6 T cell receptor beta chains below, sequenced in a study of CD8 T cells in ankylosing spondylitis. Broader study findings: Ankylosing spondylitis blood appeared to carry a characteristic TCR beta motif of fewer than 10 highly homologous variants.

TCRdb reanalysed the 5' RACE reads using MiXCR and keeps one entry per CDR3 protein. The sample contains 800,000 to 900,000 distinct CDR3 sequences, approximately 12% of which appear only once. Their cognate antigens are unknown. Material: blood, either unsorted or a sorted T cell fraction (not recorded which). All receptors come from a male donor with ankylosing spondylitis.

This clonotype was seen repeatedly, ten times or more. The genes are TRBV10-3 and TRBJ1-1; TRBD1 matches at 7 bases. Trimming removed 7 bases from V and 1 base from J; junction bases left unmatched: 9. The CDR3 sequence is 15 residues long. Germline loops: CDR1 ENHRY, CDR2 SYGVKD. CDR3 amino acids: CAIKEADRQNTEAFF. The CDR3 coding sequence is TGTGCCATCAAGGAGGCGGACAGGCAGAACACTGAAGCTTTCTTT.

This clonotype appeared a few times. The chain joins TRBV4-3 to TRBJ2-7, with 10 bases lining up with TRBD1. The CDR3 has 17 residues. CDR1 is LGHNA and CDR2 is YSLEER in the germline V gene. J lost 4 bases, V lost 0 bases, and 9 bases had no gene match. In nucleotides, the CDR3 is TGCGCCAGCAGCCAAGATTCCAGGACAGGGGGGAGGTACGAGCAGTACTTC. Translated: CASSQDSRTGGRYEQYF.

This clonotype was found once. The DNA of the CDR3 is TGCGCCAGCAGTGTGACAGGGCGCGCCTATAATTCACCCCTCCACTTT. Protein sequence: CASSVTGRAYNSPLHF. The chain is built from TRBV10-1 and TRBJ1-6; 7 nucleotides match TRBD1. V lost 4 bases and J lost 2; bases outside the gene matches: 5. The germline CDR1 and CDR2 sequences are WNHNN and SYGVQD (reference sequence). The CDR3 runs to 16 residues.

CDR3 DNA sequence: TGTGCCAGCAGCTTAGACAGTCTTCGCACAGATACGCAGTATTTT. Residues: CASSLDSLRTDTQYF. The chain combines TRBV7-2 with TRBJ2-3; D is unresolved. CDR1 and CDR2 (germline): SGHTA, FQGNSA. V lost 1 base, J lost 1 base, and 9 bases lay in between. This CDR3 has 15 amino acids.

This clonotype was counted between two and nine times. J is TRBJ2-3 and V is TRBV6-2 or TRBV6-3; D is unresolved. V lost 5 bases to trimming and J lost 2 bases, with 11 bases between them. The CDR3 is 14 amino acids. Germline-derived CDR1 and CDR2 are MNHEY and SVGEGT. CDR3 in DNA: TGTGCCAGCAGTCCTCAATCTGTCACAGATACGCAGTATTTT. Protein: CASSPQSVTDTQYF.

This clonotype was seen more than once but under ten times. The V call is TRBV6-1, the J call TRBJ2-7; D gene ambiguous. With 5 bases removed from V and 2 bases from J, the gap between germline ends came to 16 bases. Germline lookup yields CDR1 MNHNS and CDR2 SASEGT. The CDR3 spans 15 residues. The CDR3 spells CASSRPTLGPYEQYF. CDR3 in DNA: TGTGCCAGCAGTCGCCCAACGTTAGGACCCTACGAGCAGTACTTC.